A selection of T cell receptor beta chains follows, all from one sample in a study of T cell clones after liver transplantation. Some clones are missing from TCRdb's copy, which holds only in-frame ones; the method was immunoSEQ multiplex PCR. The repertoire includes approximately 75,000 clones, over 70% of them detected once, and approximately 0.73% sits in the top ten. Sequences were derived from CD4+ T cells from blood, sampled 12 months after liver transplant. The receptors were gathered from a human patient who received a liver transplant. Some T cells may be transferred from the graft donor. Each CDR3 is given with its conserved first and last residue. The D gene is left open where the match is weak. The size entry is marked missing in some rows and otherwise reads once, few, many or a size class.

. . TRBJ1-3 TRBV11-2 TGTGCCAGCAGCTTAGTTTCTTCGGGGGGAAACACCATATATTTT CASSLVSSGGNTIYF
. . TRBJ2-1 TRBV7-2 TGTGCCAGCAGCTTTGCTCGGGGCAATGAGCAGTTCTTC CASSFARGNEQFF
. . TRBJ2-3 TRBV9 TGTGCCAGCAGCGTCCGTAGACTCACAAGCGATACGCAGTATTTT CASSVRRLTSDTQYF
. . TRBJ1-3 TRBV11-3 TGTGCCAGCGGAGCGGGGCCTGGAAACACCATATATTTT CASGAGPGNTIYF
TRBD2 few TRBJ2-7 TRBV5-1 TGCGCCAGCAGCCGGACGGCAGCGACTAGCGGGGAACCCTCCTACGAGCAGTACTTC CASSRTAATSGEPSYEQYF
. many TRBJ1-1 TRBV30 TGTGCCTGGAGTCCTCCCTTGGTAACTTTCTTT CAWSPPLVTFF
. few TRBJ2-3 TRBV5-4 TGTGCCAGCAGCCCTCTGGACCTAAGCACAGATACGCAGTATTTT CASSPLDLSTDTQYF
TRBD1 . TRBJ1-3 TRBV7-2 TGTGCCAGCAGCGTCAACAGGGGGCTCTCTGGAAACACCATATATTTT CASSVNRGLSGNTIYF
. few TRBJ1-4 TRBV5-1 TGCGCCAGCAGCCCGGACCCGACAGGCCTGAATGAAAAACTGTTTTTT CASSPDPTGLNEKLFF
. . TRBJ2-3 TRBV27 TGTGCCAGCAGTTTATTTCCTAGCACAGATACGCAGTATTTT CASSLFPSTDTQYF
TRBD1 . TRBJ1-2 TRBV7-6 TGTGCCAGCAGCTTAGCGTACAGGGGGAACTATGGCTACACCTTC CASSLAYRGNYGYTF
TRBD1 few TRBJ1-1 TRBV14 TGTGCCAGCAGGAGACAGGGCGGCACTGAAGCTTTCTTT CASRRQGGTEAFF
TRBD1 once TRBJ2-1 TRBV6-1 TGTGCCAGCAGTGAAGGGGACAGGGGGCAGTTCTTC CASSEGDRGQFF
TRBD1 . TRBJ1-3 TRBV5-1 TGCGCCAGCAGCTTGTGGGGACAGGAAGGCACCATATATTTT CASSLWGQEGTIYF